The rows below give T cell receptor beta chains drawn from one sample of a study of shared clonotypes between healthy human individuals. Data came from immunoSEQ multiplex PCR; TCRdb stores just in-frame clones and leaves some out. The profile shows approximately 1,500,000 clones, about 98% of them singletons. The sequenced material came from naive CD4+ T cells sorted from blood. The source is a young man in good health. The CDR3 runs from the conserved cysteine through the conserved F or W. D genes are given only for firm matches. Size is stated for part of the rows, as once, few or many counts, or as a class when the clone is expanded.

J,D,size,V,length,CDR3,DNA
TRBJ2-7,NA,NA,TRBV6-6,13,CASSLRGLSEQYF,TGTGCCAGCAGCCTCCGGGGCTTGTCAGAGCAGTACTTC
TRBJ2-7,TRBD2,NA,TRBV6-6,15,CASSYMASGAYEQYF,TGTGCCAGCAGTTACATGGCTAGCGGGGCCTACGAGCAGTACTTC
TRBJ2-7,TRBD1,NA,TRBV9,14,CASSKDRFGREQYF,TGTGCCAGCAGTAAGGACAGGTTTGGGCGCGAGCAGTACTTC
TRBJ1-1,NA,once,TRBV6-5,14,CASSNRVGNTEAFF,TGTGCCAGCAGTAACAGGGTTGGGAACACTGAAGCTTTCTTT
TRBJ1-1,NA,NA,TRBV29-1,11,CSVRTRTEAFF,TGCAGCGTGAGGACACGGACTGAAGCTTTCTTT
TRBJ2-3,NA,NA,TRBV9,16,CASSVFGRAHTDTQYF,TGTGCCAGCAGCGTATTTGGACGAGCACACACAGATACGCAGTATTTT
TRBJ2-1,TRBD2,NA,TRBV5-1,15,CASSYSGTTYNEQFF,TGCGCCAGCAGCTACTCCGGGACTACCTACAATGAGCAGTTCTTC
TRBJ2-2,TRBD1,NA,TRBV28,17,CASSFLGQGAIAGELFF,TGTGCCAGCAGTTTCCTCGGACAGGGGGCGATCGCCGGGGAGCTGTTTTTT
TRBJ1-5,NA,NA,TRBV6-6,14,CASISGHANQPQHF,TGTGCCAGCATCTCGGGACACGCCAATCAGCCCCAGCATTTT
TRBJ2-3,NA,NA,TRBV29-1,16,CSVEDPATRSTDTQYF,TGCAGCGTTGAAGATCCCGCGACACGGAGCACAGATACGCAGTATTTT
TRBJ2-7,NA,NA,TRBV29-1,14,CSVLGQSSSYEQYF,TGCAGCGTTCTAGGACAGTCCAGCTCCTACGAGCAGTACTTC
TRBJ2-7,TRBD2,NA,TRBV2,12,CASSEQGGRTYF,TGTGCCAGCAGTGAACAGGGAGGGAGAACGTACTTC
TRBJ1-4,NA,once,TRBV7-9,14,CASSLGTSGEKLFF,TGTGCCAGCAGCTTAGGGACGTCGGGTGAAAAACTGTTTTTT
TRBJ1-4,NA,NA,TRBV25-1,15,CASSHEGGPNEKLFF,TGTGCCAGCAGCCATGAGGGAGGCCCTAATGAAAAACTGTTTTTT